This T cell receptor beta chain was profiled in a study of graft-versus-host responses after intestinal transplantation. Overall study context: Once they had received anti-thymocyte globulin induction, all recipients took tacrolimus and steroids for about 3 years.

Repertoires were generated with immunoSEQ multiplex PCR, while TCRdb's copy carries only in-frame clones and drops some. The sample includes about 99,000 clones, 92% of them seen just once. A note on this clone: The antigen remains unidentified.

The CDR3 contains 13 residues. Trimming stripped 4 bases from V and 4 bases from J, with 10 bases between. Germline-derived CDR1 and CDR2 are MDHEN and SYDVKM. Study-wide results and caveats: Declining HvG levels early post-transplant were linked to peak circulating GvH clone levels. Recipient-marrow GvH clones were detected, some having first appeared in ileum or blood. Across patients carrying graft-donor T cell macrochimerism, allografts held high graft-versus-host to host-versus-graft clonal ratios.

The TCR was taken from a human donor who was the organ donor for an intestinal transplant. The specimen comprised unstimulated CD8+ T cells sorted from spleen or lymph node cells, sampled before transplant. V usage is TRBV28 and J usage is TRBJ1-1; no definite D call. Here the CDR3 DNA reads TGTGCCAGCAGTTCCGGATGGAGCACTGAAGCTTTCTTT. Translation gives CASSSGWSTEAFF.